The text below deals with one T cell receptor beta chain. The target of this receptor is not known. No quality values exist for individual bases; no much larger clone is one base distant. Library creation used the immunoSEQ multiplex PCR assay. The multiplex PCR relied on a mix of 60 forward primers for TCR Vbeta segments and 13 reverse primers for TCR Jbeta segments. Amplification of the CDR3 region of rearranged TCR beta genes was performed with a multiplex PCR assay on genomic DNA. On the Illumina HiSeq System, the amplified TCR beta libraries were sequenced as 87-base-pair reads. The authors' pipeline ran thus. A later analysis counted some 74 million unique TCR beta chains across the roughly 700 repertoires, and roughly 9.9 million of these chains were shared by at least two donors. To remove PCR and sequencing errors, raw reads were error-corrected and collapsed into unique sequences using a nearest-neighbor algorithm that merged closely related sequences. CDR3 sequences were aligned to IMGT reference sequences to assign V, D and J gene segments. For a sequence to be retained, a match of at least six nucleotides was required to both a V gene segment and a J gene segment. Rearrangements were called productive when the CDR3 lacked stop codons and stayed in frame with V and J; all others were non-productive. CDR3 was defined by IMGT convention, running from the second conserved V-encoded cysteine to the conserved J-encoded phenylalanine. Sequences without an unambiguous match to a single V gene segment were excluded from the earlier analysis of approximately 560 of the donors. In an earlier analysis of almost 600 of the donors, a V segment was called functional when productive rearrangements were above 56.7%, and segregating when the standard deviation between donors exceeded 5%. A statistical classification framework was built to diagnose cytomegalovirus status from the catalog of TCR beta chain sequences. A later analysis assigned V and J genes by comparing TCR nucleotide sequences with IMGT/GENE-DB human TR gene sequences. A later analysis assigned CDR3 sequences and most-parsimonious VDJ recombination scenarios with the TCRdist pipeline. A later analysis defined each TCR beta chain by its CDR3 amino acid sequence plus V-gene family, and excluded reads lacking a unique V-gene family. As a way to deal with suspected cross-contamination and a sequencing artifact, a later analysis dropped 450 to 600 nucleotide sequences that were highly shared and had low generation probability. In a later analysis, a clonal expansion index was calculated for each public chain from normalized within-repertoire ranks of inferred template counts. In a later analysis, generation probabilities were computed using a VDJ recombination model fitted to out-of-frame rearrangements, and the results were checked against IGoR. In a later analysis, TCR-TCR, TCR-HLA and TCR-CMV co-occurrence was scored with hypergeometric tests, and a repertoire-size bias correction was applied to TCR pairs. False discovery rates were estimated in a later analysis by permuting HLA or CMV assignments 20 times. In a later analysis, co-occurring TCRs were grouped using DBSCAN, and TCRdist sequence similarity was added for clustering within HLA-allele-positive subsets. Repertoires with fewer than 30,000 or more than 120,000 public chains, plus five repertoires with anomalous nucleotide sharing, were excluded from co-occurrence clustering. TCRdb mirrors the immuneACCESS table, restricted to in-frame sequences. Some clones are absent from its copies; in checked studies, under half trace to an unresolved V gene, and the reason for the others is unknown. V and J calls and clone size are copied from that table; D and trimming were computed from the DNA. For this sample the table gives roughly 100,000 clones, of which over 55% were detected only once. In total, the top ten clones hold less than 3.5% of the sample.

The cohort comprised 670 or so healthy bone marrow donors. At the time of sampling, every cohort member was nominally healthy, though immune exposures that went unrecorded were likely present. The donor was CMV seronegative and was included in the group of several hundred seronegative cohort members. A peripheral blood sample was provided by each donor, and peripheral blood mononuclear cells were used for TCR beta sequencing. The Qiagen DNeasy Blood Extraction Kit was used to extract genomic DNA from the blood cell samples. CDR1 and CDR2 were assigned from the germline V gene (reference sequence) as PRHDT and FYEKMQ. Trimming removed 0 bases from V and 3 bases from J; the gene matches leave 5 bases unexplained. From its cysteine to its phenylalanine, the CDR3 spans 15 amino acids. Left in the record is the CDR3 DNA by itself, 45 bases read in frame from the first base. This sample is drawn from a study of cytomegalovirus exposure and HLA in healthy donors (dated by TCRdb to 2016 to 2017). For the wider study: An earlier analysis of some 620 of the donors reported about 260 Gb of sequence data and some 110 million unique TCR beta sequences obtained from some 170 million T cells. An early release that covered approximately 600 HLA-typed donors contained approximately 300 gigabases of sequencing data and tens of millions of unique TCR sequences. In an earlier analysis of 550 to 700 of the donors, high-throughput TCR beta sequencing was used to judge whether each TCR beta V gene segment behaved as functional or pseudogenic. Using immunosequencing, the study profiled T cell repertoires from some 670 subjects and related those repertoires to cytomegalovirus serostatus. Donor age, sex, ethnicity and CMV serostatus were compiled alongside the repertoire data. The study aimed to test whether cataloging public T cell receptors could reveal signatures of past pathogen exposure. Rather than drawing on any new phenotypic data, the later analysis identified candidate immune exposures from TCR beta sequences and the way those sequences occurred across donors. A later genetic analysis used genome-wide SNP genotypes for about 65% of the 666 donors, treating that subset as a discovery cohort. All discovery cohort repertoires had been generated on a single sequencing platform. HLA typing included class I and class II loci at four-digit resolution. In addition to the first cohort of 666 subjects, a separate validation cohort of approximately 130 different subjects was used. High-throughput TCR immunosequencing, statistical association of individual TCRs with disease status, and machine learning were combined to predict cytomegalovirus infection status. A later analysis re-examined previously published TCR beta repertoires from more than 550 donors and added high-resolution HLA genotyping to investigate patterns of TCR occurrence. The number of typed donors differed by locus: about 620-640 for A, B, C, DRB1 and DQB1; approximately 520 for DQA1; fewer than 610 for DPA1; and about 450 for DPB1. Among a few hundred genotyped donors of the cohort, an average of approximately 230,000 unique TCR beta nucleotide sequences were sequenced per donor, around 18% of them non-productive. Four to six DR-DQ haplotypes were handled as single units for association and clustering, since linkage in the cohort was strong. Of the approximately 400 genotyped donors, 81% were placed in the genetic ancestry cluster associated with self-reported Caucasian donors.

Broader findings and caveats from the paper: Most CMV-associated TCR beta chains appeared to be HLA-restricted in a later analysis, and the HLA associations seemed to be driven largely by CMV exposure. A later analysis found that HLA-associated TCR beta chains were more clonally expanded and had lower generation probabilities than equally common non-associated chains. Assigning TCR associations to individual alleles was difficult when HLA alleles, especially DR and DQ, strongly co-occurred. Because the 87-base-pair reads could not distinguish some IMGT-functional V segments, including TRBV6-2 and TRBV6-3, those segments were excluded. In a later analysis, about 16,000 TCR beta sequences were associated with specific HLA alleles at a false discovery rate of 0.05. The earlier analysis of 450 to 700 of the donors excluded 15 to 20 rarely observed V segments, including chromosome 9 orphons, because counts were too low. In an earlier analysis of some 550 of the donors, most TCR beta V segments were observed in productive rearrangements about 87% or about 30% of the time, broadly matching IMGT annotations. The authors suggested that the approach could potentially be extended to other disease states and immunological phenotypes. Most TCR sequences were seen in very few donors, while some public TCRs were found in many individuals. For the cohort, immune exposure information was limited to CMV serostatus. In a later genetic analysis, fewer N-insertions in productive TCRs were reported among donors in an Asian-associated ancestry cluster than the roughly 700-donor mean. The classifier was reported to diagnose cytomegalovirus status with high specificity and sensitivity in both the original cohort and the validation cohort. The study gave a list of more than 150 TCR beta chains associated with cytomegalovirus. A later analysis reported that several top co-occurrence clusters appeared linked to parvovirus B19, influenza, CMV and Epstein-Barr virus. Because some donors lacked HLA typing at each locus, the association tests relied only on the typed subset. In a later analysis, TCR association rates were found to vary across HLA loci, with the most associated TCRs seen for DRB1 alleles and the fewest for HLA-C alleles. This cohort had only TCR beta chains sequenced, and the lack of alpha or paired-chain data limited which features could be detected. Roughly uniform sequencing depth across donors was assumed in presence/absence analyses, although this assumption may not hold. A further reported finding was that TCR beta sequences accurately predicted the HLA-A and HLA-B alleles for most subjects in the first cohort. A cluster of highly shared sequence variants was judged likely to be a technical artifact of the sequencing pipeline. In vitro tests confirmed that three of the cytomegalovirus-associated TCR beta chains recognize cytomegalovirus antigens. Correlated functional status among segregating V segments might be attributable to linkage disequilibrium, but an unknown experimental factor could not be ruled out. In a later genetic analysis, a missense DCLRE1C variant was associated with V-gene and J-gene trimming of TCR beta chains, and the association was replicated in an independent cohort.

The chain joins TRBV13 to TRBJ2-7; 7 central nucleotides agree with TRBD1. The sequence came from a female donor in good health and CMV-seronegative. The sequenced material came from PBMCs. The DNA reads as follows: TGTGCCAGCAGCTTAGGACAGGGGCCGAGCTACGAGCAGTACTTC. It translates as CASSLGQGPSYEQYF.